This T cell receptor (beta chain) was profiled in a study of yellow fever vaccine responses in identical twins. Study-wide points: Vaccine T cell responses of twins reportedly seemed partly convergent and partly personalized.

Using its own MiXCR run on the RT-PCR reads, TCRdb lists one record per CDR3 protein. The sample holds 30,000 to 35,000 distinct CDR3 sequences; 45% to 65% are singletons and the top ten take around 5%. This clonotype was seen only a few times. Its antigen is unknown. The sample here was T cells from blood (PBMCs), unsorted or a sorted subset (not recorded which), taken before or after yellow fever vaccination (not recorded which). This TCR was recovered from a woman aged 18-29 years who received the yellow fever vaccine.

The CDR3 bases are TGTGCCAGCAGCTTAGGTGGCCAGGGGAGTAATTCACCCCTCCACTTT. Translation gives CASSLGGQGSNSPLHF. The chain employs TRBV11-3 and TRBJ1-6; D may be TRBD1 (6 bases). Germline V gene lookup returns CDR1 SGHNT and CDR2 YENEEA. CDR3 size: 16 residues. Between the trimmed V and J ends, which lost 1 base and 6 bases, there was a span of 13 bases.